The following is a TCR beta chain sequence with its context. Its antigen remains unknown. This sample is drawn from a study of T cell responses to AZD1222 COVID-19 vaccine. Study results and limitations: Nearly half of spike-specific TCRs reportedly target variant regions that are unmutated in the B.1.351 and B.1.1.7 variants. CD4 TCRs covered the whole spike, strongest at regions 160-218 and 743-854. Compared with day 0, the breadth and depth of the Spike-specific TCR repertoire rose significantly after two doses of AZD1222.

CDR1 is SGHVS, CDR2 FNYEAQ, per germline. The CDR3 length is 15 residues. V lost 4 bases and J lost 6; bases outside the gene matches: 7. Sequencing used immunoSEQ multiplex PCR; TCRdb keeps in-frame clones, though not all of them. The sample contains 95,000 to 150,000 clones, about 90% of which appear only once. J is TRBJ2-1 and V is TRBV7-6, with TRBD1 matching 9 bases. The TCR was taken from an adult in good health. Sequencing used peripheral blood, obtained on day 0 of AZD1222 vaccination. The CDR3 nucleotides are TGTGCCAGCAGCTCGGGACAGGGTATCCGCAATGAGCAGTTCTTC. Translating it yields CASSSGQGIRNEQFF. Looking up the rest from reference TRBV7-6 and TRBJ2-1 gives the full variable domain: GAGVSQSPRYKVTKRGQDVALRCDPISGHVSLYWYRQALGQGPEFLTYFNYEAQQDKSGLPNDRFSAERPEGSISTLTIQRTEQRDSAMYRCASSSGQGIRNEQFFGPGTRLTVL.